This TCR beta chain was found in a study of T cell responses to AZD1222 COVID-19 vaccine. Points from the study as a whole: Just six AZD1222 recipients tested seropositive at baseline. Spike-spanning, vaccine-associated CD4 TCRs were dominant at 160-218 and 743-854. The donors showed a predominance of white British ancestry and of females, with possible underestimation of clonal diversity. With two AZD1222 doses given, Spike-specific TCR breadth and depth both rose.

Notes on this clone: Antigen: not known. This sample also contains other DNA sequences that code for the same CDR3.

The CDR3 runs 14 residues. Trimming cost V 5 bases and J 1 base; bases outside gene matches: 5. CDR1 MNHEY and CDR2 SVGAGI come from the germline V gene. TCRdb's copy holds only in-frame clones and misses some; the assay was immunoSEQ multiplex PCR. The table lists 150,000 or so clones, roughly 90% of them singletons. The rearrangement links TRBV6-5 to TRBJ2-7, with TRBD1 identical over 7 bases. The origin of this receptor is an adult in good health. Sequenced here: peripheral blood, sampled on day 0 of AZD1222 vaccination. CDR3 in amino acids: CASSPGQASYEQYF. The CDR3 DNA sequence: TGTGCCAGCAGTCCCGGACAGGCTTCCTACGAGCAGTACTTC.